A selection of T cell receptor beta chains follows, all from one sample in a study of shared clonotypes between healthy human individuals. Sequencing used immunoSEQ multiplex PCR; TCRdb keeps in-frame clones, though not all of them. The sample shows just over 2,000,000 clones, less than 95% of them seen only once. The specimen sequenced was naive CD8+ T cells sorted from blood. Receptors were obtained from a man between 18 and 35 years old in good health. Each CDR3 is given with its conserved first and last residue. Each record gives: V gene, D gene, J gene, clone size, CDR3 protein, CDR3 DNA. The D gene is left open where the match is weak. Size tells how often a clone was seen (once, few, many) or the class of an expanded clone, and some rows leave it out.

V gene: TRBV28; D gene: .; J gene: TRBJ1-5; clone size: .; CDR3 protein: CASSSRGAGNQPQHF; CDR3 DNA: TGTGCCAGCAGTTCGAGGGGCGCGGGCAATCAGCCCCAGCATTTT
V gene: TRBV28; D gene: .; J gene: TRBJ1-2; clone size: once; CDR3 protein: CASSEEGTGLRYGYTF; CDR3 DNA: TGTGCCAGCAGTGAGGAAGGAACGGGACTCCGCTATGGCTACACCTTC
V gene: TRBV19; D gene: TRBD2; J gene: TRBJ2-7; clone size: .; CDR3 protein: CASGASSGGSYEQYF; CDR3 DNA: TGTGCCAGTGGGGCATCTAGCGGGGGATCCTACGAGCAGTACTTC
V gene: TRBV6-1; D gene: .; J gene: TRBJ1-1; clone size: .; CDR3 protein: CASSELGGNTEAFF; CDR3 DNA: TGTGCCAGCAGTGAATTGGGAGGGAACACTGAAGCTTTCTTT
V gene: TRBV6-5; D gene: TRBD1; J gene: TRBJ1-4; clone size: .; CDR3 protein: CASSFHGTDNEKLFF; CDR3 DNA: TGTGCCAGCAGTTTTCACGGGACAGATAATGAAAAACTGTTTTTT
V gene: TRBV7-9; D gene: .; J gene: TRBJ2-1; clone size: .; CDR3 protein: CASSLEQRSYNEQFF; CDR3 DNA: TGTGCCAGCAGCTTAGAGCAGCGCTCCTACAATGAGCAGTTCTTC
V gene: TRBV28; D gene: TRBD1; J gene: TRBJ2-7; clone size: .; CDR3 protein: CASSWTGRSEQYF; CDR3 DNA: TGTGCCAGCAGTTGGACAGGGAGAAGCGAGCAGTACTTC
V gene: TRBV6-5; D gene: .; J gene: TRBJ2-3; clone size: .; CDR3 protein: CASSLIAEDTDTQYF; CDR3 DNA: TGTGCCAGCAGTTTGATAGCGGAGGACACAGATACGCAGTATTTT
V gene: TRBV2; D gene: TRBD2; J gene: TRBJ2-3; clone size: .; CDR3 protein: CASSLAGSTDTQYF; CDR3 DNA: TGTGCCAGCAGTCTAGCGGGGAGCACAGATACGCAGTATTTT
V gene: TRBV4-1; D gene: .; J gene: TRBJ2-1; clone size: .; CDR3 protein: CASSQEVAMGYNEQFF; CDR3 DNA: TGCGCCAGCAGCCAAGAGGTCGCGATGGGCTACAATGAGCAGTTCTTC
V gene: TRBV4-1; D gene: TRBD1; J gene: TRBJ1-6; clone size: .; CDR3 protein: CASSQDMRDRGLSPLHF; CDR3 DNA: TGCGCCAGCAGCCAAGATATGCGGGACAGGGGGCTTTCACCCCTCCACTTT
V gene: TRBV2; D gene: TRBD1; J gene: TRBJ2-2; clone size: once; CDR3 protein: CASSGVQGALNTGELFF; CDR3 DNA: TGTGCCAGCAGTGGCGTACAGGGGGCTTTAAACACCGGGGAGCTGTTTTTT
V gene: TRBV5-6; D gene: .; J gene: TRBJ2-7; clone size: .; CDR3 protein: CASSLGAGYRYEQYF; CDR3 DNA: TGTGCCAGCAGCTTGGGGGCGGGATATCGATACGAGCAGTACTTC
V gene: TRBV5-1; D gene: .; J gene: TRBJ2-3; clone size: .; CDR3 protein: CASSYAHTDTQYF; CDR3 DNA: TGCGCCAGCAGCTATGCCCACACAGATACGCAGTATTTT
V gene: TRBV5-1; D gene: .; J gene: TRBJ2-7; clone size: .; CDR3 protein: CASSTSGTQYEQYF; CDR3 DNA: TGCGCCAGCAGCACGTCCGGGACACAATACGAGCAGTACTTC
V gene: TRBV5-6; D gene: TRBD2; J gene: TRBJ2-1; clone size: .; CDR3 protein: CASSLDLAVYNEQFF; CDR3 DNA: TGTGCCAGCAGCTTGGATCTAGCGGTCTACAATGAGCAGTTCTTC
V gene: TRBV6-5; D gene: .; J gene: TRBJ2-7; clone size: .; CDR3 protein: CASRGQNYEQYF; CDR3 DNA: TGTGCCAGCAGAGGACAGAATTACGAGCAGTACTTC
V gene: TRBV28; D gene: .; J gene: TRBJ2-5; clone size: .; CDR3 protein: CASSPPMEETQYF; CDR3 DNA: TGTGCCAGCAGTCCCCCAATGGAAGAGACCCAGTACTTC
V gene: TRBV27; D gene: TRBD1; J gene: TRBJ1-6; clone size: .; CDR3 protein: CASSFGTGVNSPLHF; CDR3 DNA: TGTGCCAGCAGTTTTGGGACAGGGGTGAATTCACCCCTCCACTTT
V gene: TRBV6-5; D gene: .; J gene: TRBJ2-2; clone size: .; CDR3 protein: CASSTPAGELFF; CDR3 DNA: TGTGCCAGCAGCACCCCAGCCGGGGAGCTGTTTTTT
V gene: TRBV10-3; D gene: TRBD1; J gene: TRBJ2-3; clone size: .; CDR3 protein: CASRQGPGASDTQYF; CDR3 DNA: TGTGCCTCAAGACAGGGACCCGGGGCTTCAGATACGCAGTATTTT
V gene: TRBV30; D gene: .; J gene: TRBJ1-2; clone size: .; CDR3 protein: CAWSVGSGDGYTF; CDR3 DNA: TGTGCCTGGAGTGTAGGGTCAGGAGATGGCTACACCTTC
V gene: TRBV6-6; D gene: TRBD1; J gene: TRBJ1-5; clone size: .; CDR3 protein: CASRTGGNSNQPQHF; CDR3 DNA: TGTGCCAGCAGAACAGGGGGGAATAGCAATCAGCCCCAGCATTTT
V gene: TRBV29-1; D gene: .; J gene: TRBJ1-2; clone size: once; CDR3 protein: CSVEGPRGGYTF; CDR3 DNA: TGCAGCGTTGAGGGCCCGAGGGGTGGCTACACCTTC
V gene: TRBV7-9; D gene: TRBD1; J gene: TRBJ2-2; clone size: once; CDR3 protein: CASSFATGDTGELFF; CDR3 DNA: TGTGCCAGCAGCTTCGCGACAGGGGACACCGGGGAGCTGTTTTTT
V gene: TRBV5-4; D gene: .; J gene: TRBJ2-1; clone size: .; CDR3 protein: CASSLEVSSYNEQFF; CDR3 DNA: TGTGCCAGCAGCCTGGAAGTCAGCTCCTACAATGAGCAGTTCTTC
V gene: TRBV29-1; D gene: TRBD1; J gene: TRBJ2-1; clone size: .; CDR3 protein: CSLGQGNPLSHNEQFF; CDR3 DNA: TGCAGCCTCGGACAGGGAAACCCCCTCTCGCACAATGAGCAGTTCTTC
V gene: TRBV10-2; D gene: TRBD2; J gene: TRBJ2-2; clone size: .; CDR3 protein: CASSDLAGEGTGELFF; CDR3 DNA: TGCGCCAGCAGTGATCTAGCGGGAGAGGGCACCGGGGAGCTGTTTTTT
V gene: TRBV10-3; D gene: TRBD2; J gene: TRBJ2-5; clone size: .; CDR3 protein: CAISEPSGAGGETQYF; CDR3 DNA: TGTGCCATCAGTGAGCCGTCGGGGGCGGGAGGAGAGACCCAGTACTTC
V gene: TRBV14; D gene: .; J gene: TRBJ1-1; clone size: few; CDR3 protein: CASSPTGFTEAFF; CDR3 DNA: TGTGCCAGCAGCCCTACAGGGTTCACTGAAGCTTTCTTT
V gene: TRBV6-1; D gene: .; J gene: TRBJ1-2; clone size: once; CDR3 protein: CASSEWEARDGYTF; CDR3 DNA: TGTGCCAGCAGTGAATGGGAAGCACGGGATGGCTACACCTTC
V gene: TRBV5-6; D gene: .; J gene: TRBJ2-6; clone size: .; CDR3 protein: CASTDGTSGANVLTF; CDR3 DNA: TGTGCCAGCACCGACGGTACCTCTGGGGCCAACGTCCTGACTTTC
V gene: TRBV7-2; D gene: .; J gene: TRBJ1-3; clone size: .; CDR3 protein: CASSLMGAVGNTIYF; CDR3 DNA: TGTGCCAGCAGCTTAATGGGAGCGGTAGGAAACACCATATATTTT
V gene: TRBV19; D gene: TRBD2; J gene: TRBJ2-1; clone size: .; CDR3 protein: CATRGDSYNEQFF; CDR3 DNA: TGTGCCACCCGGGGGGATTCCTACAATGAGCAGTTCTTC
V gene: TRBV15; D gene: TRBD1; J gene: TRBJ1-2; clone size: .; CDR3 protein: CATATGLSNYGYTF; CDR3 DNA: TGTGCCACGGCGACAGGGCTCTCTAACTATGGCTACACCTTC
V gene: TRBV4-1; D gene: TRBD2; J gene: TRBJ2-5; clone size: .; CDR3 protein: CASSRKELAGGETQYF; CDR3 DNA: TGCGCCAGCAGCCGCAAAGAGCTAGCGGGAGGTGAGACCCAGTACTTC
V gene: TRBV10-3; D gene: .; J gene: TRBJ2-7; clone size: .; CDR3 protein: CAISEGQSPGEQYF; CDR3 DNA: TGTGCCATCAGTGAGGGACAGAGCCCGGGTGAGCAGTACTTC
V gene: TRBV28; D gene: .; J gene: TRBJ1-2; clone size: .; CDR3 protein: CASSKPGLPYGYTF; CDR3 DNA: TGTGCCAGCAGTAAACCGGGACTCCCCTATGGCTACACCTTC